This T cell receptor beta chain was profiled in a study of blood T cell repertoires in COVID-19. Only in-frame clones appear in the TCRdb table, and some are missing; sequencing was by immunoSEQ multiplex PCR. The sample has about 210,000 clones, roughly 89% seen once. Participants were placed into cohorts based on the clinical history they reported. Those designated as exposed participants met a COVID-19 case within 2 weeks before study entry. Germline V CDR1 and CDR2: MNHEY, SVGAGI. The CDR3 consists of 15 residues. With 8 bases removed from V and 1 base from J, the gap between germline ends came to 17 bases.

V gene TRBV6-5 combines with J gene TRBJ1-1; D perhaps matches TRBD1 (5 bases). The TCR sequence derives from a woman aged 25 to 39 who had been exposed to COVID-19. The sample taken for sequencing was PBMCs or T cells enriched from blood (not recorded which). CDR3 protein: CASRMGHRQNTEAFF. CDR3 DNA sequence: TGTGCCAGCCGCATGGGGCACAGACAGAACACTGAAGCTTTCTTT.